This T cell receptor (beta chain) was found in a study of blood T cell repertoires in COVID-19. On the study more broadly: The origin of the acute and convalescent COVID-19 samples was the United States, Italy and Spain. T cells, B-cell-depleted T cells, or PBMCs provided the cDNA or gDNA that served as material.

CDR1 and CDR2 (germline): SGHRS, YFSETQ. The CDR3 has 13 amino acids. Trimming pared 7 bases from V and 3 bases from J, leaving 14 bases between. TCRdb keeps only in-frame clones here, not all; method: immunoSEQ multiplex PCR. The table has 60,000 or so clones, around 90% seen once. The TCR comes from a human donor with acute or convalescent COVID-19. The donor label of this sample is uncertain. V usage is TRBV5-1 and J usage is TRBJ2-7, with D perhaps TRBD2 (6 bases). Sequencing was performed on peripheral blood. DNA of the CDR3: TGCGCCAGCGGCCGGGACTCTTACTACGAGCAGTACTTC. It specifies CASGRDSYYEQYF.